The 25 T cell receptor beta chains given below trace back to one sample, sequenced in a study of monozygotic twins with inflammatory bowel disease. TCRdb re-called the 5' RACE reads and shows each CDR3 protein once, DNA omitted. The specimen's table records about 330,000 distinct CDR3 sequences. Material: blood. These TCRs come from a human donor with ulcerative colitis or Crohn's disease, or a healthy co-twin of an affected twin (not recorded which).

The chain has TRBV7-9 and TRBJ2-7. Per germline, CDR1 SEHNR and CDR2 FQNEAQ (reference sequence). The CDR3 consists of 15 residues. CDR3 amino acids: CASSLGSRITYEQYF.

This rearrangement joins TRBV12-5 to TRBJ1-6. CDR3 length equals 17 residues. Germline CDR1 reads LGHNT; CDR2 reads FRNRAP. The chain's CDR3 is CASGLVLHSSYNSPLHF. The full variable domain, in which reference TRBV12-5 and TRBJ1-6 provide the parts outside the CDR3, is DARVTQTPRHKVTEMGQEVTMRCQPILGHNTVFWYRQTMMQGLELLAYFRNRAPLDDSGMPKDRFSAEMPDATLATLKIQPSEPRDSAVYFCASGLVLHSSYNSPLHFGNGTRLTVT.

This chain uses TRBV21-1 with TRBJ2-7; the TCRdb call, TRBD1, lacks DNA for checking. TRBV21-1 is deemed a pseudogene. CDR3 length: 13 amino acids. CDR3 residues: CASSGQGSNEQYF.

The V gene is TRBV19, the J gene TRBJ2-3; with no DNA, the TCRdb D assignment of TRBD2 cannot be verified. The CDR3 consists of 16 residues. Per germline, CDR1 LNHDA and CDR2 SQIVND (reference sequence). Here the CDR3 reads CASRLAGIHRPDTQYF.

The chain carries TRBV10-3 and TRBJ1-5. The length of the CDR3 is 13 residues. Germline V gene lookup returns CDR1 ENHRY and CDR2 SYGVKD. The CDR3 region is CAISEEGYQPQHF.

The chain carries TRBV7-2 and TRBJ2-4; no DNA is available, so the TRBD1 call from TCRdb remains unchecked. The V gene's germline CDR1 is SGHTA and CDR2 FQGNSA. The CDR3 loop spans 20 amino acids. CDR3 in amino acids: CASSLAAGTGGGLRLDIQYF.

This CDR3 is CASGLSGAPETQYF. The chain employs TRBV11-2 and TRBJ2-5; TCRdb reports TRBD1, a call that lacks DNA to check it against. Germline V gene sequence: CDR1 SGHAT, CDR2 FQNNGV. The CDR3 runs 14 residues.

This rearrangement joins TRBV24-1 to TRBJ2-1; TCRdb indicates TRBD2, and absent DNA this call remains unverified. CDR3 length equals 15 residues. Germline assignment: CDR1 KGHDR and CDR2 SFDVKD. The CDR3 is CATSDLVVAGNEQFF.

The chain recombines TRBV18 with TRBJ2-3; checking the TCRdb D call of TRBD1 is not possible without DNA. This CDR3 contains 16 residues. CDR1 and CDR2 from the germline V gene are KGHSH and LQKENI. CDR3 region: CASSWTGTKNGDTQYF.

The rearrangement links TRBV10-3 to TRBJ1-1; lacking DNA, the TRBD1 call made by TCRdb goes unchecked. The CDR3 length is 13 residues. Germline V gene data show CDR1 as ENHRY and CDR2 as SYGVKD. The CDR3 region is CAINEDRGREAFF.

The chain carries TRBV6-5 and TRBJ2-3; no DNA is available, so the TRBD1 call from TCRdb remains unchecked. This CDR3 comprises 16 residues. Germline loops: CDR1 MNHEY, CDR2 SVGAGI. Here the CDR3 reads CASSYERGQDIHTQYF.

CDR3 loop: CASSFWDGSYEQYF. The chain links TRBV27 to TRBJ2-7; TCRdb's D call of TRBD1 is untestable without DNA. CDR3 size: 14 residues. Per the germline V gene, CDR1 is MNHEY and CDR2 is SMNVEV (reference sequence).

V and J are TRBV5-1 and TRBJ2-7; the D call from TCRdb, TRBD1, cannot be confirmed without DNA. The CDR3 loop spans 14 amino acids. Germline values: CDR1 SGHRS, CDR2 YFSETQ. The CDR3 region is CASSYAQGSYEQYF.

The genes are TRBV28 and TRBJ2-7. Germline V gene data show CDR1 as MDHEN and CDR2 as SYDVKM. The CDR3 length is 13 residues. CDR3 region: CASSLYVGSEQYF.

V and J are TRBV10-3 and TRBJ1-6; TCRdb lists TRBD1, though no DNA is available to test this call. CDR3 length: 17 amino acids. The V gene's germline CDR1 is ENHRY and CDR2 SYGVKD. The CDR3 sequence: CAIRSKTGDLYNSPLHF.

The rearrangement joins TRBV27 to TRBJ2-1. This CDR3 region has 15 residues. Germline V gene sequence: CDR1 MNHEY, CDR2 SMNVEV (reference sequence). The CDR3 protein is CASSLYGAYYNEQFF.

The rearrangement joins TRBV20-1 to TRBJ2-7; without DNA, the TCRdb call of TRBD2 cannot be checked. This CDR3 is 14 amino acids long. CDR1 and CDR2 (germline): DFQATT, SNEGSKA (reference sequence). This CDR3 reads CSARGVANFYEQYF.

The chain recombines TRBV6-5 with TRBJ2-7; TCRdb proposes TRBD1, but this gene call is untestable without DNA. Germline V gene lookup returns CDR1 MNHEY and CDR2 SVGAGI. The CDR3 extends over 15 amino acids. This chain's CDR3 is CASSFRGQRDSEQYF.

The CDR3: CASSDPFRGQTQYF. The chain uses TRBV11-2 and TRBJ2-5; TCRdb outputs TRBD1, but without DNA this stays unchecked. The CDR3 spans 14 residues. The germline CDR1 and CDR2 sequences are SGHAT and FQNNGV.

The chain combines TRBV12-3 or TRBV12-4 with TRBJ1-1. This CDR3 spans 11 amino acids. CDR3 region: CASSSVLEAFF.

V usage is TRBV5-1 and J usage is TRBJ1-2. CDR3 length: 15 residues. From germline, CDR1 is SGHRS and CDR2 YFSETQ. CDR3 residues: CASSLAGAPNYGYTF.

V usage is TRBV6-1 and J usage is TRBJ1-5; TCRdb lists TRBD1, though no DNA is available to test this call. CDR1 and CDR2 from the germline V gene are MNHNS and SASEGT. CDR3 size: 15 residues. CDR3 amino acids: CASRTTGVGNQPQHF.

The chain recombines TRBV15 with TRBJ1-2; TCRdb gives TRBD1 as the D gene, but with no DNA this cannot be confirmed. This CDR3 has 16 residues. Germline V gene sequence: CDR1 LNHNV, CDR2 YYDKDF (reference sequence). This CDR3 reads CATSRERGGVNYGYTF.

CDR3 sequence: CSARSRQGKLSDEKLFF. This chain links TRBV20-1 with TRBJ1-4; TCRdb lists TRBD1, though no DNA is available to test this call. Germline V lookup: CDR1 DFQATT, CDR2 SNEGSKA (reference sequence). This CDR3 contains 17 residues.

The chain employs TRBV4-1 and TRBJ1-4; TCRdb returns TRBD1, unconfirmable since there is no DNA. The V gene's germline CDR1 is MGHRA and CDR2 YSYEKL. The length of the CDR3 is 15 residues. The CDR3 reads CASSQDRQGRKKLFF.